This TCR beta chain was captured in a study of OX40 agonist ivuxolimab in advanced cancers. Study at large: Partial responses were observed in three patients, of whom one had hepatocellular carcinoma and two had cutaneous melanoma.

This table comes from immunoSEQ multiplex PCR, and its TCRdb copy is limited to in-frame clones, with some not included. The sample has approximately 90,000 clones, 91% seen once. Whole-study results and caveats: Antigen specificity remained undetermined for the expanded peripheral T cells.

Germline CDR1 is MNHNS and CDR2 is SASEGT. V was trimmed by 6 bases and J by 6 bases, leaving 14 bases between them. The CDR3 contains 13 residues. About this clone itself: Its antigen is still unknown.

The chain joins TRBV6-1 to TRBJ1-2, with D perhaps matching TRBD1 (6 bases). The receptor was isolated from an adult with an advanced solid tumor such as melanoma, head and neck, liver or kidney cancer. The specimen comprised CD4+ or CD8+ T cells sorted from blood, sampled in a trial of the OX40 agonist ivuxolimab. Here the CDR3 reads CASRQIQGNGYTF. CDR3 coding DNA: TGTGCCAGCAGACAGATACAGGGTAATGGCTACACCTTC.